Reported below is one T cell receptor (beta chain). This clonotype was detected a few times. The target of this receptor is not known. The record has no base qualities; no much larger clone is one base away. These data originate in a study of CD8 T cells in ankylosing spondylitis (TCRdb year 2017). About the study as a whole: T cell receptor beta repertoires were profiled in healthy donors and ankylosing spondylitis patients so that disease-linked TCR variants could be found. The full study cohort comprised about 24 ankylosing spondylitis patients and some 100 healthy donors. Peripheral blood samples were taken, and synovial fluid was additionally collected from ankylosing spondylitis patients.

What the authors observed across the whole study: According to the report, matched synovial fluid samples from ankylosing spondylitis patients were significantly enriched for the disease-linked clones. Some motif variants were previously reported in synovial fluid and blood of reactive arthritis patients, suggesting common disease-initiation mechanisms. The disease-linked clones had a CD8+ phenotype and were found at relatively low frequencies in peripheral blood. A TCR beta motif made up of about eight highly homologous amino acid variants appeared to be characteristic of blood from ankylosing spondylitis patients.

The sequencing machine was an Illumina MiSeq. Quantitative 5'-RACE with molecular barcodes was the method used to prepare the TCR beta libraries. The source study handled its data this way. To identify disease-linked TCR variants, a new computational method was used, one built on a probabilistic model of VDJ rearrangement. Using fastp trimming at Q25 and MiXCR clonotype assembly, TCRdb reanalyzed the public sequencing data and kept in-frame beta chains. For every CDR3 protein sequence, its rows merge into one entry that carries the most common genes and DNA. The V and J calls, along with clone size, are taken from TCRdb and not from the paper's own processing. This sample gives some 33,000 distinct CDR3 sequences in total; 12% to 15% of them show up just once. The ten largest clones add up to approximately 35% of the sample. The sample consisted of blood. The receptor comes from a male donor with ankylosing spondylitis or in good health (not recorded which).

The DNA sequence is given as TGTGCCAGCAGCTTAGCAACTAATGAAAAACTGTTTTTT. Translated, it reads CASSLATNEKLFF. This chain joins TRBV7-2 to TRBJ1-4; a confident D gene designation cannot be given. V drops 0 bases and J drops 1 base, leaving 0 bases in between. In the germline V gene, CDR1 corresponds to SGHTA and CDR2 to FQGNSA. The CDR3 covers 13 residues, taking in both the cysteine and the phenylalanine. The entry retains the CDR3 DNA only, 39 bases that are in frame from base 1.